This T cell receptor (beta chain) is from a study of OX40 agonist ivuxolimab in advanced cancers. Assay: immunoSEQ multiplex PCR; the TCRdb copy retains only in-frame clones and omits some. The data hold around 71,000 clones, with 70% to 90% observed a single time. V shed 1 base and J shed 8 bases, with 12 bases lying between them. The CDR3 covers 14 residues. Germline V lookup: CDR1 SEHNR, CDR2 FQNEAQ (reference sequence). The rearrangement uses TRBV7-9 and TRBJ2-1, with unresolved D. Sequencing used CD4+ or CD8+ T cells sorted from blood, obtained in a trial of the OX40 agonist ivuxolimab. This clonotype originated in an adult with an advanced solid tumor such as melanoma, head and neck, liver or kidney cancer. CDR3 amino acids: CASSLGSAYDEQFF. Written as DNA, the CDR3 is TGTGCCAGCAGCTTAGGCAGTGCGTATGATGAGCAGTTCTTC.